The rows below give T cell receptor beta chains drawn from one sample of a study of technical replicates of blood from a few donors. Data came from immunoSEQ multiplex PCR; TCRdb stores just in-frame clones and leaves some out. The repertoire holds 95,000 or so clones, with roughly 96% as singletons. The material sequenced was T cells isolated from PBMCs. These receptors were taken from a human donor in good health. CDR3s leave out the opening cysteine and the closing phenylalanine or tryptophan. A clone size is listed for some rows: how often the clone was seen (once, few, many), or a class if it is expanded.

V: TRBV2
size: NA
length: 11
CDR3: ASTLQGQETQY

V: TRBV6-5
size: NA
length: 12
CDR3: ASSSRGSDYGYT

V: TRBV6-1
size: NA
length: 13
CDR3: ASSVGQGVSGELF

V: TRBV4-1
size: once
length: 13
CDR3: ASSQGGRVSYEQY

V: TRBV2
size: once
length: 10
CDR3: ASSDRSTIQY

V: TRBV5-6
size: NA
length: 14
CDR3: ASSSAERDRAREQY

V: TRBV7-2
size: NA
length: 12
CDR3: ASSPQQGNTEAF

V: TRBV18
size: NA
length: 14
CDR3: ASSPQAGVRPYEQY

V: TRBV9
size: NA
length: 14
CDR3: ASSVELQSSTDTQY

V: TRBV7-9
size: NA
length: 11
CDR3: ASSPTGTDTQY

V: TRBV9
size: NA
length: 13
CDR3: ASSGGTSGAYEQY

V: TRBV12-5
size: NA
length: 14
CDR3: ASGLVVGGMNTEAF

V: TRBV27
size: NA
length: 11
CDR3: ASSYGQLYGYT

V: TRBV2
size: NA
length: 12
CDR3: ASSSGGLVDTQY

V: TRBV6-6
size: once
length: 14
CDR3: ASSYNPGFGTDTQY

V: TRBV30
size: NA
length: 11
CDR3: AWGGTGAQPQH

V: TRBV11-3
size: NA
length: 13
CDR3: ASSRTRGRQETQY

V: TRBV5-4
size: NA
length: 12
CDR3: ASSPIGENTEAF

V: TRBV25-1
size: NA
length: 10
CDR3: ASSVGIDTQY

V: TRBV7-2
size: NA
length: 13
CDR3: ASSFGGRATGELF

V: TRBV5-4
size: NA
length: 12
CDR3: ASSSGTSKEKLF

V: TRBV27
size: NA
length: 13
CDR3: ASSLLGTGNQPQH

V: TRBV6-1
size: NA
length: 12
CDR3: ASRSSGGSYEQY

V: TRBV12-5
size: NA
length: 17
CDR3: ASGFLGESGLAEDYEQY

V: TRBV6-5
size: NA
length: 12
CDR3: ASSHPGRATEAF

V: TRBV7-3
size: NA
length: 12
CDR3: ASSPLASGGEAF

V: TRBV9
size: NA
length: 13
CDR3: ASSLLAGTVDTQY